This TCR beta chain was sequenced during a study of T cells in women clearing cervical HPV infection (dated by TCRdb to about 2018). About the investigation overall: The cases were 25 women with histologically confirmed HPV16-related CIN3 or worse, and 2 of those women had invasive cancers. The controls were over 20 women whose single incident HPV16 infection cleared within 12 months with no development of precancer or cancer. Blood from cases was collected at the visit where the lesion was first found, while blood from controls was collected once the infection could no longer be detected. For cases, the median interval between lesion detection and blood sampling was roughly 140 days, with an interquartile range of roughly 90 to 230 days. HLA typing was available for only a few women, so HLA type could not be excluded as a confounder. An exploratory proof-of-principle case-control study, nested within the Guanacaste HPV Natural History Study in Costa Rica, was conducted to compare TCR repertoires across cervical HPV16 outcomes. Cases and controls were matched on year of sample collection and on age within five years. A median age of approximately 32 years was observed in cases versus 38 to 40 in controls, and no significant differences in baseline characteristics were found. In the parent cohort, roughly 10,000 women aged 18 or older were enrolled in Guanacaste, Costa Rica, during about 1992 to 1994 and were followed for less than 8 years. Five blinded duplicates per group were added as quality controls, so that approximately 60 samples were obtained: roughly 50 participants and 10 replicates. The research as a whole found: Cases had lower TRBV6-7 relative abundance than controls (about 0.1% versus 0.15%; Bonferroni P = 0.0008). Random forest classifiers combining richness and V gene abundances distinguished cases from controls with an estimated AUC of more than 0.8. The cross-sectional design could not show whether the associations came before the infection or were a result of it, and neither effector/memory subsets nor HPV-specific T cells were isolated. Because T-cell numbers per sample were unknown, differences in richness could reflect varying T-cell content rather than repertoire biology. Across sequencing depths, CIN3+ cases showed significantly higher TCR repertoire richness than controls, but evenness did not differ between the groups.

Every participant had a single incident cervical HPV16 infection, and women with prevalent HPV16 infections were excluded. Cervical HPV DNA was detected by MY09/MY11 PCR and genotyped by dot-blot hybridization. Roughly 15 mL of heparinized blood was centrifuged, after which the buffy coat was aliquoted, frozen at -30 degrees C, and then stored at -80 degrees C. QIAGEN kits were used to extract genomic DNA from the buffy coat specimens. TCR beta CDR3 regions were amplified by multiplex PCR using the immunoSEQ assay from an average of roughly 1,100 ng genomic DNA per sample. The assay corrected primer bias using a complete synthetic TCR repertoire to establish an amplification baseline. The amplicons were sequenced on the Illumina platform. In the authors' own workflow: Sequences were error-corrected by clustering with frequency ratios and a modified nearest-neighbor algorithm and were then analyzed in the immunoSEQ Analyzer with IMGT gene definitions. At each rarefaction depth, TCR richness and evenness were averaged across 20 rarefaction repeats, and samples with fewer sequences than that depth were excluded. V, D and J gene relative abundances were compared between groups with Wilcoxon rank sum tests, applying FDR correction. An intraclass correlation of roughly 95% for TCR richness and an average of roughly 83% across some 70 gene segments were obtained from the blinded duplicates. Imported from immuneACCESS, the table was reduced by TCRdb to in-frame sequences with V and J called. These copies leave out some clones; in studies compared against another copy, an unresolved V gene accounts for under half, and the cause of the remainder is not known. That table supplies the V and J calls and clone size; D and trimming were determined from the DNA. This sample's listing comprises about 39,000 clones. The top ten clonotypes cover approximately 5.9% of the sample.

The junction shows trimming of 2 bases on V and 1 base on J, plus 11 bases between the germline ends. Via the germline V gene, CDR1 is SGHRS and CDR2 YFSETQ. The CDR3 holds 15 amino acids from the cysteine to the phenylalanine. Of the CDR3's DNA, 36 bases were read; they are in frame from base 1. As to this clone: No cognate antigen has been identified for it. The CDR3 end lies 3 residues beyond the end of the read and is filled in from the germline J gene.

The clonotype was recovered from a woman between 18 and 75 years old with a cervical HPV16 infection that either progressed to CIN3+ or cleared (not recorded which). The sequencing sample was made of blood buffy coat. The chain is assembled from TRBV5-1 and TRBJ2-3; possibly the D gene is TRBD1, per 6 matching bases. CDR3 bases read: TGCGCCAGCAGCTTCGGACAGCCCGGCACAGATACG. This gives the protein CASSFGQPGTDT. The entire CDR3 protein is CASSFGQPGTDTQYF.